Below, 21 T cell receptor beta chains from the same sample are listed, as sequenced in a study of T cells in Graves' hyperthyroidism and ophthalmopathy. TCR beta CDR3 region amplification was performed from RNA transcripts. HTBI primers were the set used in a first-round RT-PCR of the TCR CDR3. TCRdb re-called the multiplex PCR reads with MiXCR, one entry per CDR3 protein. The sample has some 740,000 distinct CDR3 sequences; 14% are singletons. The source material was blood. These receptors came from a woman younger than 35 with Graves' hyperthyroidism.

This clonotype has ten or more counts. As DNA, the CDR3 is TGTGCCAGCAGCTCCTTAGCGAATGAGCAGTTCTTC. This encodes CASSSLANEQFF. The V call is TRBV2, the J call TRBJ2-1; perhaps TRBD2 as D (5 bases). Germline V gene data show CDR1 as SNHLY and CDR2 as FYNNEI. This CDR3 has 12 residues. Trimming shortened V by 6 bases and J by 7 bases, and 10 bases separated the two germline ends.

V usage is TRBV28 and J usage is TRBJ2-7, with 9 bases identical to TRBD1. The CDR3 has 14 residues. The junction had 10 bases not matched to a gene; V was cut back by 10 bases and J by 3 bases. Germline CDR1 MDHEN, CDR2 SYDVKM. DNA of the CDR3: TGTGCCATCAAGTCCGGGACAGGGTACTACGAGCAGTACTTC. This translates into CAIKSGTGYYEQYF. The entire variable domain, with the rest obtained from reference TRBV28 and TRBJ2-7, is as follows: DVKVTQSSRYLVKRTGEKVFLECVQDMDHENMFWYRQDPGLGLRLIYFSYDVKMKEKGDIPEGYSVSREKKERFSLILESASTNQTSMYLCAIKSGTGYYEQYFGPGTRLTVT.

In this sample, this clonotype turned up a few times. The chain joins TRBV15 to TRBJ1-2, with 9 bases fitting TRBD1. The CDR3 has 17 residues. The V gene's germline CDR1 is LNHNV and CDR2 YYDKDF (reference sequence). V trimming: 4 bases; J trimming: 0 bases; junction bases outside the gene matches: 9. The CDR3 is CATSKGRDREANYGYTF. The CDR3 DNA reads TGTGCCACCAGCAAGGGCCGGGACAGGGAAGCTAACTATGGCTACACCTTC.

This clonotype was observed a handful of times. The chain has TRBV20-1 and TRBJ2-7, with D perhaps TRBD2 (5 bases). The length of the CDR3 is 16 residues. V was pared by 3 bases and J by 2 bases, with 20 bases between. The germline CDR1 and CDR2 sequences are DFQATT and SNEGSKA (reference sequence). CDR3: CSARGSVPGSPYEQYF. The CDR3 nucleotides read TGCAGTGCTAGGGGGTCTGTTCCGGGGTCCCCCTACGAGCAGTACTTC.

This clonotype was observed a few times. The chain combines TRBV7-2 with TRBJ2-1, with a weak D call TRBD2 (5 bases). The CDR3 totals 15 residues. The germline V gene encodes CDR1 SGHTA and CDR2 FQGNSA. Trimming removed 3 bases at V and 7 bases at J, with 16 bases between. The CDR3 DNA is TGTGCCAGCAGCTTGGGCCTAGCTTTGTGGAATGAGCAGTTCTTC. It encodes CASSLGLALWNEQFF.

At least ten counts were recorded for this clonotype. The V gene is TRBV30, the J gene TRBJ2-3; D remains unclear. Deletions cut 3 bases from V and 0 bases from J, with 7 bases between. The CDR3 contains 13 residues. The germline CDR1 and CDR2 sequences are GTSNPN and SVGIG (reference sequence). CDR3: CAWRAASTDTQYF. The CDR3 coding sequence is TGTGCCTGGAGGGCAGCTAGCACAGATACGCAGTATTTT.

V is TRBV29-1 and J is TRBJ1-1; D is possibly TRBD1 (5 bases). Germline V CDR1 and CDR2: SQVTM, ANQGSEA. The CDR3 runs to 13 residues. Trimming shortened V by 4 bases and J by 1 base, and 10 bases separated the two germline ends. Here the CDR3 DNA reads TGCAGCGTTGCCTGGGGCAAGAACACTGAAGCTTTCTTT. This gives the protein CSVAWGKNTEAFF.

This clonotype has at least ten counts. This chain links TRBV2 with TRBJ2-5, with 9 bases identical to TRBD2. V trimming: 8 bases; J trimming: 3 bases; junction bases outside the gene matches: 13. Germline values: CDR1 SNHLY, CDR2 FYNNEI. This CDR3 comprises 16 residues. For the CDR3, the DNA is TGTGCCAGCTCAGGGATTAGACTAGCGGAAAAAGAGACCCAGTACTTC. Residues: CASSGIRLAEKETQYF.

The chain uses TRBV20-1 and TRBJ1-5; D uncertain. Deletions cut 7 bases from V and 3 bases from J, with 13 bases between. The length of the CDR3 is 13 residues. The germline gives CDR1 DFQATT, CDR2 SNEGSKA (reference sequence). As DNA, the CDR3 is TGCAGTGTCGCGAGGGTGGCCAATCAGCCCCAGCATTTT. Residues: CSVARVANQPQHF.

In this sample, this clonotype turned up a few times. The gene calls are TRBV7-9 and TRBJ1-3; D remains ambiguous. The CDR3 is 15 amino acids. The V end was cut by 5 bases, the J end by 1 base, with 12 bases between. CDR1 SEHNR and CDR2 FQNEAQ come from the germline V gene (reference sequence). The CDR3 sequence is CASSPLGYSGNTIYF. CDR3 DNA sequence: TGTGCCAGCAGCCCCTTGGGGTATTCTGGAAACACCATATATTTT. Combining the CDR3 with reference TRBV7-9 and TRBJ1-3 gives the whole variable domain DTGVSQNPRHKITKRGQNVTFRCDPISEHNRLYWYRQTLGQGPEFLTYFQNEAQLEKSRLLSDRFSAERPKGSFSTLEIQRTEQGDSAMYLCASSPLGYSGNTIYFGEGSWLTVV.

This clonotype came up many times. This sequence joins TRBV6-5 and TRBJ1-1, with 7 positions matching TRBD1. CDR1 is MNHEY and CDR2 is SVGAGI in the germline V gene. The V gene end was trimmed by 2 bases and the J gene end by 5 bases; junction bases not matched to a gene: 11. CDR3 size: 16 residues. CDR3 sequence: CASSYEGAHALTEAFF. Written as DNA, the CDR3 is TGTGCCAGCAGTTACGAGGGGGCGCACGCTCTTACTGAAGCTTTCTTT.

This clonotype was detected ten times or more. V and J are TRBV10-2 and TRBJ2-7, with D possibly being TRBD1 or TRBD2 (5 bases each). The CDR3 loop spans 19 amino acids. The germline V gene encodes CDR1 WSHSY and CDR2 SAAADI. The V end was cut by 6 bases, the J end by 0 bases, with 27 bases between. CDR3 sequence: CASSRGGWPRQEGSYEQYF. As DNA, the CDR3 is TGCGCCAGCAGCCGTGGGGGTTGGCCACGGCAGGAAGGCTCCTACGAGCAGTACTTC.

This clonotype was detected only a few times. At one boundary the junction diverges from the germline segment, which might be a read error. The chain is built from TRBV28 and TRBJ2-5, with D unresolved. The length of the CDR3 is 14 residues. Germline-derived CDR1 and CDR2 are MDHEN and SYDVKM. CDR3 sequence reads: CASSNLEIQGTQYF. The CDR3 nucleotides are TGTGCCAGCAGTAATTTGGAGATCCAAGGGACCCAGTACTTC.

In its sample, this clonotype was seen a few times. V and J are TRBV7-9 and TRBJ2-6; D is perhaps TRBD2 (5 bases). Germline CDR1 is SEHNR and CDR2 is FQNEAQ (reference sequence). Between the trimmed V and J ends, which lost 2 bases and 2 bases, there was a span of 16 bases. This CDR3 is built from 18 residues. The CDR3 loop reads CASSLRSVLAPGANVLTF. The CDR3 bases are TGTGCCAGCAGCTTAAGGTCCGTCCTAGCCCCTGGGGCCAACGTCCTGACTTTC.

Ten or more counts support this clonotype. V usage is TRBV7-2 and J usage is TRBJ2-4; D is uncertain. The CDR3 has 13 residues. Trimming removed 1 base from V and 7 bases from J, with 8 bases in between. Germline loops: CDR1 SGHTA, CDR2 FQGNSA. The CDR3 region is CASSLVLGNIQYF. The CDR3 bases are TGTGCCAGCAGCTTAGTTCTAGGCAACATTCAGTACTTC.

This clonotype was counted only a few times. V usage is TRBV7-2 and J usage is TRBJ2-3, with 8 positions matching TRBD2. CDR1 is SGHTA and CDR2 is FQGNSA in the germline V gene. The CDR3 contains 17 residues. The V gene end was trimmed by 4 bases and the J gene end by 3 bases; junction bases not matched to a gene: 12. This chain's CDR3 is CASSSSRTSSRTDTQYF. The DNA for the CDR3 is TGTGCCAGCAGCTCGAGTCGGACTAGCAGTAGGACAGATACGCAGTATTTT.

The sample holds a few counts of this clonotype. This sequence joins TRBV2 and TRBJ2-7; 11 bases align to TRBD1. Per the germline V gene, CDR1 is SNHLY and CDR2 is FYNNEI. The CDR3 sequence is 15 residues long. Trimming at V came to 8 bases and at J to 2 bases, leaving 8 bases not matched to a gene. CDR3: CASLWRGQGAYEQYF. Here the CDR3 DNA reads TGTGCCAGCCTCTGGCGGGGACAGGGGGCCTACGAGCAGTACTTC.

The CDR3 sequence is CASSRGFEKLFF. The CDR3 DNA reads as TGTGCCAGCAGCCGCGGGTTTGAAAAACTGTTTTTT. V usage is TRBV6-1 and J usage is TRBJ1-4; D is unresolved. Germline CDR1 reads MNHNS; CDR2 reads SASEGT. The CDR3 runs 12 residues. Deletions cut 6 bases from V and 7 bases from J, with 9 bases between.

The chain recombines TRBV14 with TRBJ1-2; TRBD1 aligns across 11 bases. This CDR3 is built from 16 residues. Losses at the gene ends were 3 bases for V and 1 base for J; bases not matched to a gene: 4. Germline V gene data show CDR1 as SGHDN and CDR2 as FVKESK. CDR3 DNA sequence: TGTGCCAGCAGCCAGTCCGGGACAGGGGGTAACTATGGCTACACCTTC. Amino acids: CASSQSGTGGNYGYTF.

The chain joins TRBV19 to TRBJ2-1, with 8 bases identical to TRBD2. V gave up 5 bases and J gave up 6 bases; unmatched junction bases: 9. The germline V gene encodes CDR1 LNHDA and CDR2 SQIVND (reference sequence). The CDR3 is made up of 15 amino acids. CDR3: CASSPQAGVPNEQFF. The DNA of the CDR3 is TGTGCCAGTAGTCCTCAAGCGGGAGTGCCCAATGAGCAGTTCTTC. The whole variable domain, filled in from reference TRBV19 and TRBJ2-1, reads DGGITQSPKYLFRKEGQNVTLSCEQNLNHDAMYWYRQDPGQGLRLIYYSQIVNDFQKGDIAEGYSVSREKKESFPLTVTSAQKNPTAFYLCASSPQAGVPNEQFFGPGTRLTVL.

Many counts were recorded for this clonotype. The rearrangement joins TRBV30 to TRBJ2-1, with 8 bases that match TRBD2. Germline V gene lookup returns CDR1 GTSNPN and CDR2 SVGIG (reference sequence). The V segment lost 3 bases and the J segment 8 bases; nucleotides outside the gene matches: 12. The CDR3 totals 15 residues. CDR3 nucleotide sequence: TGTGCCTGGAGGAAAATCGGGACTAGAGGTGATGAGCAGTTCTTC. Its protein product is CAWRKIGTRGDEQFF.